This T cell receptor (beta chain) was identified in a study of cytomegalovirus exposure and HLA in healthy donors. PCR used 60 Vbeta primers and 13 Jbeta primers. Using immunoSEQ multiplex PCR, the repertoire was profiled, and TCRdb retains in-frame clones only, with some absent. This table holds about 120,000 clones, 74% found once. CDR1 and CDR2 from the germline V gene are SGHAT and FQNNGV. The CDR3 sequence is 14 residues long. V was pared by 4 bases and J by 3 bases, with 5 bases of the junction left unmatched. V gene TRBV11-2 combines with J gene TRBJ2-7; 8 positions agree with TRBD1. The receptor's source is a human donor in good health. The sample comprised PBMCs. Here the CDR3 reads CASSYLGQGYEQYF. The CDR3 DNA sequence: TGTGCCAGCAGCTATTTAGGACAGGGCTACGAGCAGTACTTC. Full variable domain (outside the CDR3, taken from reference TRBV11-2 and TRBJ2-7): EAGVAQSPRYKIIEKRQSVAFWCNPISGHATLYWYQQILGQGPKLLIQFQNNGVVDDSQLPKDRFSAERLKGVDSTLKIQPAKLEDSAVYLCASSYLGQGYEQYFGPGTRLTVT.